Each of the 5 T cell receptor beta chains below was sequenced from the same sample in a study of blood T cells in healthy people across ages (dated by TCRdb to about 2015). Library method: 5' RACE. Sequenced on an Illumina HiSeq 2500. The second PCR ran for roughly 7 to 12 cycles and used a J-beta primer mix along with a sample-barcoded 5' primer. The public reads were reprocessed in TCRdb via fastp at Q25 and MiXCR, keeping in-frame beta chains. Rows with a matching CDR3 protein are joined into one entry that keeps the most common DNA and genes. The sample yields some 1.5 million distinct CDR3 sequences; 28% were counted once. The top ten constitute 7% to 9% of the sample. Sequenced sample: blood. Source of these receptors: a woman between 25 and 40 years old in good health.

This clonotype occurred a few times. The genes are TRBV13 and TRBJ2-5; TRBD2 agrees at 10 bases. V trimming: 5 bases; J trimming: 1 base; junction bases outside the gene matches: 10. The CDR3 runs to 17 residues. Per the germline V gene, CDR1 is PRHDT and CDR2 is FYEKMQ (reference sequence). The CDR3 nucleotides read TGTGCCAGCAGCCAGGCGGGACTAGCGAAGGCCCAAGAGACCCAGTACTTC. Protein product: CASSQAGLAKAQETQYF.

This clonotype appeared a few times. The V and J genes are TRBV12-3 or TRBV12-4 and TRBJ1-2; D gene ambiguous. V was shortened by 7 bases and J by 2 bases, with 11 bases between the two germline ends. The CDR3 is 13 amino acids. The CDR3 DNA sequence: TGTGCCAGCACCTTGACCGCGAACTATGGCTACACCTTC. Protein: CASTLTANYGYTF.

This clonotype has at least ten counts. V is TRBV5-1 and J is TRBJ2-7; D is unresolved. V gave up 0 bases and J gave up 0 bases, with 7 bases separating them. This CDR3 spans 14 amino acids. From germline, CDR1 is SGHRS and CDR2 YFSETQ. CDR3 amino acids: CASSLVEDSYEQYF. The CDR3 DNA reads as TGCGCCAGCAGCTTGGTAGAGGACTCCTACGAGCAGTACTTC.

V gene TRBV6-6 combines with J gene TRBJ2-1; D is perhaps TRBD1 (5 bases). Gene TRBJ2-7 matches the end of the DNA better, so the J call may be wrong. Germline assignment: CDR1 MNHNY and CDR2 SVGAGI (reference sequence). CDR3 length equals 15 residues. The CDR3 nucleotides read TGTGCCAGCAGTCCTAGACAGTCCTCCTACAATGAGCAGTACTTC. Protein product: CASSPRQSSYNEQYF.

The rearrangement uses TRBV18 and TRBJ2-3, with TRBD1 matching 9 bases. Trimming removed 6 bases from V and 5 bases from J; junction bases left unmatched: 9. The CDR3 is 15 amino acids. CDR1 and CDR2 (germline): KGHSH, LQKENI. The CDR3 coding sequence is TGTGCCAGCTCTCCGAGACAGGGGGTTAAAGATACGCAGTATTTT. Protein: CASSPRQGVKDTQYF.